This TCR beta chain was captured in a study of blood T cell repertoires in COVID-19. Methods used by the authors: Nucleated cell counts were estimated from reference gene primer amplification. The method was immunoSEQ multiplex PCR; TCRdb's version includes in-frame clones alone and lacks a portion of them. V and J calls and clone size are copied from that table; D and trimming were computed from the DNA. Found here are a few hundred thousand clones, about 85% of them singletons; the top ten hold around 20%. Sequenced material: PBMCs or T cells enriched from blood (not recorded which). This clonotype originated in a man aged 40-55 years who had recovered from COVID-19.

The CDR3 here is CATSDVTSGGVNTQYF. DNA of the CDR3: TGTGCCACCAGTGATGTGACTAGCGGGGGAGTAAATACGCAGTATTTT. The chain links TRBV24-1 to TRBJ2-3, with 12 bases aligning to TRBD2. The CDR3 spans 16 residues. CDR1 and CDR2 (germline): KGHDR, SFDVKD. V trimming: 3 bases; J trimming: 7 bases; junction bases outside the gene matches: 7.